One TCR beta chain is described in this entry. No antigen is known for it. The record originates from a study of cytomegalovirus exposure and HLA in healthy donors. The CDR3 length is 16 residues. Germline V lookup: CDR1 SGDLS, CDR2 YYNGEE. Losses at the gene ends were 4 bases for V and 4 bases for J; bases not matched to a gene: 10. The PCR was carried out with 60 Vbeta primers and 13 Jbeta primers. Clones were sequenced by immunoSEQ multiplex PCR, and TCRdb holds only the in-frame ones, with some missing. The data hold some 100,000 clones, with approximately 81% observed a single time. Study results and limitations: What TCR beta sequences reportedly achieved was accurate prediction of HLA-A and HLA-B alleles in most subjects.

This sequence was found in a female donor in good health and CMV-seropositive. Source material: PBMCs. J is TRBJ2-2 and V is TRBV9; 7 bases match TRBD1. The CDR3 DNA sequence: TGTGCCAGCAGCCCAACGGGGCAGGGGGTCACCGGGGAGCTGTTTTTT. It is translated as CASSPTGQGVTGELFF.